This T cell receptor beta chain is from a study of human T cells and chemical hapten exposure. Many counts were recorded for this clonotype. CDR1 and CDR2 (germline): MDHEN, SYDVKM. CDR3 length: 15 residues. Between the trimmed V and J ends, which lost 6 bases and 0 bases, there was a span of 14 bases. The time point denotes: pre-sensitization, week 0. The treatment: therapeutic diphenylcyclopropenone sensitization with weekly scalp DPC. A single record per CDR3 protein comes from TCRdb applying MiXCR to the RACE reads. The repertoire has some 330,000 distinct CDR3 sequences, over 5% of them found once; the top ten carry roughly 8.2%.

The chain employs TRBV28 and TRBJ2-5; D gene uncertain. The sample here was whole blood, taken in connection with sensitization to the hapten diphenylcyclopropenone (DPC). The TCR was taken from a woman aged 18-29 years with alopecia areata. Some clones in this sample may be carry-over from other donors' samples. DNA of the CDR3: TGTGCCAGCAGCATACACACACAGTACCAAGAGACCCAGTACTTC. This encodes CASSIHTQYQETQYF.